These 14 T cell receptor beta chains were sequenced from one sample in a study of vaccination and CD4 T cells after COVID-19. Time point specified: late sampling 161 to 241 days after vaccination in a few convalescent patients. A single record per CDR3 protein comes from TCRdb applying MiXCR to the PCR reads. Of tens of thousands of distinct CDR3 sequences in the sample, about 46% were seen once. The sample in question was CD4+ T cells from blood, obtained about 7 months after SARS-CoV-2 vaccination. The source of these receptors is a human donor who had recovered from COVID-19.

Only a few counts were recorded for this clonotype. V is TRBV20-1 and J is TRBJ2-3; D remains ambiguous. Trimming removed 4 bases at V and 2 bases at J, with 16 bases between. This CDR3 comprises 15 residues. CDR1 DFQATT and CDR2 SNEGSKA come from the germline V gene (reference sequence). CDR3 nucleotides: TGCAGTGCTAACGCCCCGGGCCTCGACACAGATACGCAGTATTTT. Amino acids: CSANAPGLDTDTQYF.

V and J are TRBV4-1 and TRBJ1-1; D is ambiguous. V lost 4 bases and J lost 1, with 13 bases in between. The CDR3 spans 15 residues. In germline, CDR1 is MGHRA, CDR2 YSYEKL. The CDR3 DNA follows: TGCGCCAGCAGCCGACCCTTCCCGGGGAACACTGAAGCTTTCTTT. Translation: CASSRPFPGNTEAFF.

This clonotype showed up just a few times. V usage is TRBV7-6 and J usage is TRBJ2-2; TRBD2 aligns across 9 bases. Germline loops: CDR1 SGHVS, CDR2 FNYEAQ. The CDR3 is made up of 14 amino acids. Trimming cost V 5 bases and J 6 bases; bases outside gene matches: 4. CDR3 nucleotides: TGTGCCAGCAGCCGTAGCGGGAGTCCCGGGGAGCTGTTTTTT. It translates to CASSRSGSPGELFF.

The CDR3 region is CSAPDPQGHTEAFF. CDR3 coding DNA: TGCAGTGCTCCGGATCCCCAGGGACACACTGAAGCTTTCTTT. The chain joins TRBV20-1 to TRBJ1-1; possibly TRBD1 for D (5 bases). The CDR3 covers 14 residues. The V gene's germline CDR1 is DFQATT and CDR2 SNEGSKA (reference sequence). The V and J ends lost 5 bases and 3 bases respectively, with 16 bases between them.

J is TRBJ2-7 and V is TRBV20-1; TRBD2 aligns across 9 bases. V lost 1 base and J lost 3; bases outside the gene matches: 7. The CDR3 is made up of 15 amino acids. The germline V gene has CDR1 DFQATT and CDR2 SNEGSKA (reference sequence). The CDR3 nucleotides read TGCAGTGCTAGAGTCCCAATAGCGGGAGTCTACGAGCAGTACTTC. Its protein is CSARVPIAGVYEQYF.

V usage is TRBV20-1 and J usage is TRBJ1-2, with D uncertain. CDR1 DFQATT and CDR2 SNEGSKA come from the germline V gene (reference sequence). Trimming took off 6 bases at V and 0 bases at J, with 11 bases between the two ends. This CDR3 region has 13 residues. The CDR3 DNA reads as TGCAGTGCCATAGCTCGACCTAACTATGGCTACACCTTC. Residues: CSAIARPNYGYTF.

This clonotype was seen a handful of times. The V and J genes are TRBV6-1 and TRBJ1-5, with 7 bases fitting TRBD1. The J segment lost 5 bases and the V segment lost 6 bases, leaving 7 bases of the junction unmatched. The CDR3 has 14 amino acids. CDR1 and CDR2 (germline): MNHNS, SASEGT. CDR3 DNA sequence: TGTGCCAGCAGGAGACAGGGACTATATCAGCCCCAGCATTTT. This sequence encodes CASRRQGLYQPQHF.

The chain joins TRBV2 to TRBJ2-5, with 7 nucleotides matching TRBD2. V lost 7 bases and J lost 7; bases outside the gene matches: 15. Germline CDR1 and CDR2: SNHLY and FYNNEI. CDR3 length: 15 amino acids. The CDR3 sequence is CASNSQGSGGGTQYF. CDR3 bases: TGTGCCAGCAATTCCCAGGGCTCGGGGGGAGGGACCCAGTACTTC.

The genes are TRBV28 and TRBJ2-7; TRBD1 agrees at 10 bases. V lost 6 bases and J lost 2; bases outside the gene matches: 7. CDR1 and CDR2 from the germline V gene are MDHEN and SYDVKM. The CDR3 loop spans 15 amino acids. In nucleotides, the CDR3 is TGTGCCAGCAGACGGGGACAGGGGATAGCCTACGAGCAGTACTTC. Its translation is CASRRGQGIAYEQYF.

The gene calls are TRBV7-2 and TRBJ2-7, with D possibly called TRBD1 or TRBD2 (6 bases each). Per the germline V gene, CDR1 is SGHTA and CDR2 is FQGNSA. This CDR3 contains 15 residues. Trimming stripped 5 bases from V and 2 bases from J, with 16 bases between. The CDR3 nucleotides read TGTGCCAGCAGCCTCGGGAGCGGACAGACCTACGAGCAGTACTTC. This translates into CASSLGSGQTYEQYF.

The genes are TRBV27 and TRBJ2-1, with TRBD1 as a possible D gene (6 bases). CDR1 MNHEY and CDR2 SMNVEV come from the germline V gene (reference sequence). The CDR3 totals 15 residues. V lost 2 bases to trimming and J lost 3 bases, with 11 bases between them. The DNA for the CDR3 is TGTGCCAGCAGTTTAAGGTCAGGGGTCTACAATGAGCAGTTCTTC. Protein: CASSLRSGVYNEQFF.

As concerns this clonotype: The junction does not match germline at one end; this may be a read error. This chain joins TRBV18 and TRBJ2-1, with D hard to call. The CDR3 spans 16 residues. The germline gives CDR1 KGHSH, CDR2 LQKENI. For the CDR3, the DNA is TGTGCCAGCTCACCGGGCGCCTCGCCCGGTCACAACGAGCAGTTCTTC. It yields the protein CASSPGASPGHNEQFF.

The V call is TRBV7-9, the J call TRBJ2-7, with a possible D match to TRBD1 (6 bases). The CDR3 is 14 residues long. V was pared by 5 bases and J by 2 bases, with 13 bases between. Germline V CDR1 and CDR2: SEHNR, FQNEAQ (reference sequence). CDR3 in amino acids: CASSPSGTTYEQYF. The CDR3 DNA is TGTGCCAGCAGCCCTTCAGGGACAACCTACGAGCAGTACTTC.

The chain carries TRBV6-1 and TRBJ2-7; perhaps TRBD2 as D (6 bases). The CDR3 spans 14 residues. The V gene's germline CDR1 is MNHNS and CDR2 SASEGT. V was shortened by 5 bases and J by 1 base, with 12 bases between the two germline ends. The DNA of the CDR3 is TGTGCCAGCAGTAATAGCGGTAATTCCTACGAGCAGTACTTC. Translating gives CASSNSGNSYEQYF.